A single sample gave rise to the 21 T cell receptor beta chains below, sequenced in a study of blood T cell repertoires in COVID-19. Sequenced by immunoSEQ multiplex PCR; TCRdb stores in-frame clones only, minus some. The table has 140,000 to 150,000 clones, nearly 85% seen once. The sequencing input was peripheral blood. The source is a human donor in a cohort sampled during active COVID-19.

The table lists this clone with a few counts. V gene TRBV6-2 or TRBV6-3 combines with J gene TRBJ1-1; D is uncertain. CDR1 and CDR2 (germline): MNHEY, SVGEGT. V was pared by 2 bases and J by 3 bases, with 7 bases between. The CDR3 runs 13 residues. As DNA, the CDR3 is TGTGCCAGCAGTTACGAGGCCTACACTGAAGCTTTCTTT. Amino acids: CASSYEAYTEAFF.

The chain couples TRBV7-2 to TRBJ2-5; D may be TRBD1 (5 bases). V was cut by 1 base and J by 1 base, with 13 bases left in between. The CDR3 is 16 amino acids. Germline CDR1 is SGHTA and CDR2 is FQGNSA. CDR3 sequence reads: CASSLGGTDGQETQYF. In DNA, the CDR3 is TGTGCCAGCAGCTTAGGGGGCACCGATGGCCAAGAGACCCAGTACTTC.

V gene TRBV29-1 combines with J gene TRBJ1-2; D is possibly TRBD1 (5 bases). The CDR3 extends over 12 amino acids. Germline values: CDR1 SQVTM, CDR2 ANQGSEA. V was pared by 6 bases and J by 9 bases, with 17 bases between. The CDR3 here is CSVGGVQTSYTF. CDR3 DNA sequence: TGCAGCGTGGGGGGTGTGCAGACGAGCTACACCTTC.

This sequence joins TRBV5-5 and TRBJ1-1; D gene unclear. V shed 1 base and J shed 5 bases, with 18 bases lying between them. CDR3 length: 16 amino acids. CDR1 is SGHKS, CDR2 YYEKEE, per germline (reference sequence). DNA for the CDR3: TGTGCCAGCAGCTTGCGGTTGGCAGCCTACGGGACTGAAGCTTTCTTT. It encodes CASSLRLAAYGTEAFF.

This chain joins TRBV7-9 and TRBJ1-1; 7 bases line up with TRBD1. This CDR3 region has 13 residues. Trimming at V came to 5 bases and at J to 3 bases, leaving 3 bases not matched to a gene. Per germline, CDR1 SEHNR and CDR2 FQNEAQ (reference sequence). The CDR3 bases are TGTGCCAGCAGCCGGGACAGAGACACTGAAGCTTTCTTT. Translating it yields CASSRDRDTEAFF.

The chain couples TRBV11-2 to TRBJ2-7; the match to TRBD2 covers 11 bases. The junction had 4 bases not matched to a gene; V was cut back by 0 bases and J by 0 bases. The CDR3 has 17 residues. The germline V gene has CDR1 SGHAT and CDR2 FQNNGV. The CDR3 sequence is CASSLERLAGSSYEQYF. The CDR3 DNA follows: TGTGCCAGCAGCTTAGAAAGACTAGCGGGGTCCTCCTACGAGCAGTACTTC. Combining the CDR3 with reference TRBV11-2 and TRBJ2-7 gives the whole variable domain EAGVAQSPRYKIIEKRQSVAFWCNPISGHATLYWYQQILGQGPKLLIQFQNNGVVDDSQLPKDRFSAERLKGVDSTLKIQPAKLEDSAVYLCASSLERLAGSSYEQYFGPGTRLTVT.

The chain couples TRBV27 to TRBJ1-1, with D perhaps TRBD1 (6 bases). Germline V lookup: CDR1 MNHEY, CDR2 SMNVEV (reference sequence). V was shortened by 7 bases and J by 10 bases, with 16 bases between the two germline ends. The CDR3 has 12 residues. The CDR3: CASTPGDGGAFF. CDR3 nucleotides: TGTGCCAGCACCCCAGGGGACGGAGGAGCTTTCTTT.

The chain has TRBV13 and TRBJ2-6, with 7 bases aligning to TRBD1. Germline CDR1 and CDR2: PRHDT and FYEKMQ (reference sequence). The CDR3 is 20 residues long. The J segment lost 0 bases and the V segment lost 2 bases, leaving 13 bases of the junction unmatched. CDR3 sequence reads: CASSLSRRDREASGANVLTF. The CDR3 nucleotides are TGTGCCAGCAGCTTAAGTCGGCGAGACAGGGAAGCCTCTGGGGCCAACGTCCTGACTTTC.

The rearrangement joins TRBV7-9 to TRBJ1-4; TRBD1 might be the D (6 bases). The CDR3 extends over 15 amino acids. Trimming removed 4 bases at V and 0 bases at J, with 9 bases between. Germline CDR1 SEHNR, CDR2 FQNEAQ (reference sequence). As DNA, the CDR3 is TGTGCCAGCAGCTGGGGGGGCGCAACTAATGAAAAACTGTTTTTT. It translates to CASSWGGATNEKLFF.

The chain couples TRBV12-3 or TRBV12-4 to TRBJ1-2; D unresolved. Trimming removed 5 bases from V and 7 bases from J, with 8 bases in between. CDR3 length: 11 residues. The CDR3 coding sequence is TGTGCCAGCAGTCTGCCCGGTGGCTACACCTTC. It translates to CASSLPGGYTF.

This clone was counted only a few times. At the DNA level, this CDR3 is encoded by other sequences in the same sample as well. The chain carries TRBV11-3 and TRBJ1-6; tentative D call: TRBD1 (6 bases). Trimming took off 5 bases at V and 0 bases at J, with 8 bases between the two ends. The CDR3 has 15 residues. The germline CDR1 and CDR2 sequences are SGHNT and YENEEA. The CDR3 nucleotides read TGTGCCAGCAGCCTGGACAGCTCCTATAATTCACCCCTCCACTTT. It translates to CASSLDSSYNSPLHF.

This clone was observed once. The CDR3 loop reads CASSKRGSGANVLTF. The CDR3 region has the DNA TGTGCCAGCAGCAAAAGGGGGTCTGGGGCCAACGTCCTGACTTTC. The gene calls are TRBV7-3 and TRBJ2-6, with D perhaps matching TRBD1 (6 bases). CDR3 length: 15 residues. In germline, CDR1 is SGHTA, CDR2 FQGTGA. Trimming stripped 5 bases from V and 1 base from J, with 9 bases between. Filled out from reference TRBV7-3 and TRBJ2-6, the complete variable domain reads GAGVSQTPSNKVTEKGKYVELRCDPISGHTALYWYRQSLGQGPEFLIYFQGTGAADDSGLPNDRFFAVRPEGSVSTLKIQRTERGDSAVYLCASSKRGSGANVLTFGAGSRLTVL.

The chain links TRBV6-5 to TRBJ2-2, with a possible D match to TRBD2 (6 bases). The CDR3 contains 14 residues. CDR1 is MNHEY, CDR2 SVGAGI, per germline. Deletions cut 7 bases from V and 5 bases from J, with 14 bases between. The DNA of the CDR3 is TGTGCCAGCACCCTACTAGCTTCGACCGGGGAGCTGTTTTTT. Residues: CASTLLASTGELFF.

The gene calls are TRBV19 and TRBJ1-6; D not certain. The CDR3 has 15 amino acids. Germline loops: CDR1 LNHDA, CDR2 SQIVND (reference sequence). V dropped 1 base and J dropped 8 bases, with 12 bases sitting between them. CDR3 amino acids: CASSIGGQRDSPLHF. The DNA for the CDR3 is TGTGCCAGTAGTATAGGTGGGCAGCGGGATTCACCCCTCCACTTT.

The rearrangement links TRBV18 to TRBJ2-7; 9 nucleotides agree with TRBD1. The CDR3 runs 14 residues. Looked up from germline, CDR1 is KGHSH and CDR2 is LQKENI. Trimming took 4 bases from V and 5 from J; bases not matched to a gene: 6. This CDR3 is CASSLRQGEDEQYF. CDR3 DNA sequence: TGTGCCAGCTCACTACGACAGGGGGAGGACGAGCAGTACTTC.

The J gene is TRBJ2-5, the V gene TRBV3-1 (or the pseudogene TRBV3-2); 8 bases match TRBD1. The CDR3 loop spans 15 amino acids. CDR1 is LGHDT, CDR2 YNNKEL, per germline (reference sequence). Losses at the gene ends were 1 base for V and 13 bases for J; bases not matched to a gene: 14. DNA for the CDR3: TGTGCCAGCAGCCAAGGGTTGGACAGGGCCGTCGGGCTGTACTTC. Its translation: CASSQGLDRAVGLYF.

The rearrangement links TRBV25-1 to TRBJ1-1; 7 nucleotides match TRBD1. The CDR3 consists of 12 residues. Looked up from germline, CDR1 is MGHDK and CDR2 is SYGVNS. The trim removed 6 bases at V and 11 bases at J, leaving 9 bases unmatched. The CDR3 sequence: CASSRPGRGAFF. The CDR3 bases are TGTGCCAGCAGCAGACCGGGCAGGGGGGCTTTCTTT.

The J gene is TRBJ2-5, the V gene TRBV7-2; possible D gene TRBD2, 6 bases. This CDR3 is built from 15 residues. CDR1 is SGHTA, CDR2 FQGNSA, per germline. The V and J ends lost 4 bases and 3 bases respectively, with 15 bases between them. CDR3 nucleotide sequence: TGTGCCAGCAGCTCACAAGCGGGCCCTGAAGAGACCCAGTACTTC. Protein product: CASSSQAGPEETQYF.

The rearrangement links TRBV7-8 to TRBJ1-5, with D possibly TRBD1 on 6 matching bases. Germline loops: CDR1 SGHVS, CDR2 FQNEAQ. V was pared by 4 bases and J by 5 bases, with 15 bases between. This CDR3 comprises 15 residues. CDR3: CASSSSGGRDQPQHF. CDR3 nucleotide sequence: TGTGCCAGCAGCTCCAGCGGGGGGCGAGATCAGCCCCAGCATTTT.

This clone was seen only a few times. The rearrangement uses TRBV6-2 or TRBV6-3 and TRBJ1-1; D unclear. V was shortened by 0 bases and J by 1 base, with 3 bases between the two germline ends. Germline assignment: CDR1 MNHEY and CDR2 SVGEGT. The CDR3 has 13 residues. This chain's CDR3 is CASSYSRNTEAFF. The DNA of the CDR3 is TGTGCCAGCAGTTACTCCCGGAACACTGAAGCTTTCTTT.

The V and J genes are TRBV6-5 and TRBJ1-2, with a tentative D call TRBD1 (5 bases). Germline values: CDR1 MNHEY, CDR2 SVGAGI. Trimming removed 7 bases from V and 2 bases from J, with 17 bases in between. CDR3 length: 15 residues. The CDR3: CASTRQPRGNYGYTF. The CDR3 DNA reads TGTGCCAGCACCCGACAGCCCCGAGGCAACTATGGCTACACCTTC.